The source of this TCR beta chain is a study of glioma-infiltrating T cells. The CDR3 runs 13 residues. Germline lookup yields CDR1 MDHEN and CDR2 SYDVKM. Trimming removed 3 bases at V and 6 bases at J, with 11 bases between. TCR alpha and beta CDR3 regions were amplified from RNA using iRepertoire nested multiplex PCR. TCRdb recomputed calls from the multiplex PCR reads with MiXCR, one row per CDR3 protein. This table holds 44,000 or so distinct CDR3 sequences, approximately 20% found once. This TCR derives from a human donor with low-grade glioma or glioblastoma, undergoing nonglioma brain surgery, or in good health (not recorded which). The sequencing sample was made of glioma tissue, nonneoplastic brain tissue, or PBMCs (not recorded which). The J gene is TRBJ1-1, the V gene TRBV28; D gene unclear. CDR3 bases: TGTGCCAGCAGTTTGAGAGGGAGCGCTGAAGCTTTCTTT. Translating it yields CASSLRGSAEAFF.